This T cell receptor beta chain was obtained from a study of CD8 T cells in Susac syndrome. V lost 4 bases and J 2 bases, leaving 9 bases between the germline ends. Germline CDR1 is MNHNS and CDR2 is SASEGT. CDR3 length: 15 amino acids. Sequencing targeted TCR beta in T cells from blood (CD8+ and CD4+). The multiple sclerosis controls consisted of treatment-naive patients with relapsing-remitting disease, either stable or active. The TEMRA cells underwent FACS enrichment, while the CD8+ and CD4+ T cells underwent negative isolation. Random hexamers served to reverse transcribe about 0.45 to 1 ug RNA. Amplification of TCR beta CDR3 across 54 Vbeta and 13 Jbeta was performed with immunoSEQ multiplex PCR. TCRdb re-analysed the immunoSEQ multiplex PCR reads in MiXCR, keeping a single row per CDR3 protein. The table has a few hundred thousand distinct CDR3 sequences, 75% to 90% seen once.

This chain connects TRBV6-1 to TRBJ2-6; D gene uncertain. The source is a human donor with multiple sclerosis. The sequencing input was CD8+ T cells from PBMCs. The CDR3 DNA sequence: TGTGCCAGCAGTGTCGAGGAACCTGGGGCCAACGTCCTGACTTTC. It translates to CASSVEEPGANVLTF.